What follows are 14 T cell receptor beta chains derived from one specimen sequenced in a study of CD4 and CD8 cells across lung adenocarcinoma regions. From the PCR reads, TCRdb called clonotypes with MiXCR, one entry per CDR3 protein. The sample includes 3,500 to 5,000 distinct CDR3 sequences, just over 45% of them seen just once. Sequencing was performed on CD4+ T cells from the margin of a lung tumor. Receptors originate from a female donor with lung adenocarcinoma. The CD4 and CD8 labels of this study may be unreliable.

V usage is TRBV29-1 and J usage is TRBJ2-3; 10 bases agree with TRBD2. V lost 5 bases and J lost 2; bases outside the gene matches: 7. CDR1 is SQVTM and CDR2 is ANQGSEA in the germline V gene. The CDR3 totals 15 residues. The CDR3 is CSVIPAGGPTDTQYF. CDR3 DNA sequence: TGCAGCGTTATACCAGCGGGAGGGCCCACAGATACGCAGTATTTT.

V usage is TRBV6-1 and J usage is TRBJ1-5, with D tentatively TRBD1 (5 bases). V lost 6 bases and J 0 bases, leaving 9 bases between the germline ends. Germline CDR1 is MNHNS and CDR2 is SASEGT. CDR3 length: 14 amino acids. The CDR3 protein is CASSPDSSNQPQHF. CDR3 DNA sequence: TGTGCCAGCAGCCCCGACAGTAGCAATCAGCCCCAGCATTTT.

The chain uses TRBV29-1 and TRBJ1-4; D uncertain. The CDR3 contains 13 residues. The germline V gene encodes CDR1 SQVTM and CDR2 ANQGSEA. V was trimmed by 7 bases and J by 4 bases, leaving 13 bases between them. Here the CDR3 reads CSAAKGNNEKLFF. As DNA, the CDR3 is TGCAGCGCCGCTAAAGGGAATAATGAAAAACTGTTTTTT.

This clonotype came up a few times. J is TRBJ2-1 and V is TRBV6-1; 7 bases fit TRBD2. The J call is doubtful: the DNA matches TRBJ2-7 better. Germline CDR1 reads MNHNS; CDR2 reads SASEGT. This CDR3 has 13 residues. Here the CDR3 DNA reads TGTGCCAGCAGGACTAGCCCGTACAATGAGCAGTACTTC. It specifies CASRTSPYNEQYF.

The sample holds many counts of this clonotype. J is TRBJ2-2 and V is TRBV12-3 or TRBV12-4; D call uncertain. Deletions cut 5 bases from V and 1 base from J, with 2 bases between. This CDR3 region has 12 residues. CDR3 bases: TGTGCCAGCAGTATGAACACCGGGGAGCTGTTTTTT. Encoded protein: CASSMNTGELFF.

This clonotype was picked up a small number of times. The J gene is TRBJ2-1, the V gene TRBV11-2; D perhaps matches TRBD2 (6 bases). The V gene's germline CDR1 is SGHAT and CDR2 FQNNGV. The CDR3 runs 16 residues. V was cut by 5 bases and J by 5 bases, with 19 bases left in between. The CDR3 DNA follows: TGTGCCAGCAGCCCGGGCGGGATGGGGCTGAACAATGAGCAGTTCTTC. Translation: CASSPGGMGLNNEQFF. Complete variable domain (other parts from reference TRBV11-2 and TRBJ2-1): EAGVAQSPRYKIIEKRQSVAFWCNPISGHATLYWYQQILGQGPKLLIQFQNNGVVDDSQLPKDRFSAERLKGVDSTLKIQPAKLEDSAVYLCASSPGGMGLNNEQFFGPGTRLTVL.

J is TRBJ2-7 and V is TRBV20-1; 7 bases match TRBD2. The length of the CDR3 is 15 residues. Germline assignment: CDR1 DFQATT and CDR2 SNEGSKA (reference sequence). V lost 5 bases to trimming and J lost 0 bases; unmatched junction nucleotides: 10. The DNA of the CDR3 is TGCAGTGCTTTTTCTCTTAGCGGGCGCTCCTACGAGCAGTACTTC. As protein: CSAFSLSGRSYEQYF.

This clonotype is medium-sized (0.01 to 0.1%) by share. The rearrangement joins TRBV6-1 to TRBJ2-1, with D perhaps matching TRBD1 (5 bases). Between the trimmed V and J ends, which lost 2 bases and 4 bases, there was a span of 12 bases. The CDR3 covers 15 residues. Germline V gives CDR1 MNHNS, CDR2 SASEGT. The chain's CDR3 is CASSEQGRTYNEQFF. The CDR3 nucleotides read TGTGCCAGCAGTGAACAGGGCAGAACTTACAATGAGCAGTTCTTC.

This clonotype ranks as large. The CDR3: CASWDRQETQYF. DNA for the CDR3: TGTGCCAGCTGGGACAGACAAGAGACCCAGTACTTC. J is TRBJ2-5 and V is TRBV27; 7 nucleotides line up with TRBD1. With V trimmed by 8 bases and J by 2 bases, 2 bases remained unmatched. Germline lookup yields CDR1 MNHEY and CDR2 SMNVEV (reference sequence). The CDR3 loop spans 12 amino acids.

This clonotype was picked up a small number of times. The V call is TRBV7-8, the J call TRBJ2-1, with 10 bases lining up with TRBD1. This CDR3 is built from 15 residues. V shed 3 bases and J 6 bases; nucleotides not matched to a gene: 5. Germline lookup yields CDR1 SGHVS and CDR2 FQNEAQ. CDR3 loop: CASSLSGQGFNEQFF. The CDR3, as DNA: TGTGCCAGCAGCTTGTCGGGACAGGGGTTCAATGAGCAGTTCTTC.

Written as DNA, the CDR3 is TGTGCCAGCAGCGCAAGACAGGGGGGCGGTGACCAAAAGATTCAGTACTTC. Translating it yields CASSARQGGGDQKIQYF. The rearrangement uses TRBV11-2 and TRBJ2-5; 9 bases map to TRBD1. The CDR3 contains 17 residues. After removal of 5 bases from V and 11 bases from J, the junction contained 21 bases not matched to a gene. Germline loops: CDR1 SGHAT, CDR2 FQNNGV.

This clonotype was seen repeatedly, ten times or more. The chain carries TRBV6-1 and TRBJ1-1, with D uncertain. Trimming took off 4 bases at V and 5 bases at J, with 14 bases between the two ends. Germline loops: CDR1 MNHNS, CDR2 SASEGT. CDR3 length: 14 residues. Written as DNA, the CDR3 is TGTGCCAGCAGTGTGATAAGGGTGGAGACTGAAGCTTTCTTT. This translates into CASSVIRVETEAFF.

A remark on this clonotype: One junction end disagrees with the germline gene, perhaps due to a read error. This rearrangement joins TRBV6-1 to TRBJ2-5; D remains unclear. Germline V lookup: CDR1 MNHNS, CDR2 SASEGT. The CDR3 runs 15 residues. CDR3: CASSEVGLAKDTQYF. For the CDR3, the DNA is TGTGCCAGCAGTGAAGTTGGTTTAGCCAAAGACACCCAGTACTTC.

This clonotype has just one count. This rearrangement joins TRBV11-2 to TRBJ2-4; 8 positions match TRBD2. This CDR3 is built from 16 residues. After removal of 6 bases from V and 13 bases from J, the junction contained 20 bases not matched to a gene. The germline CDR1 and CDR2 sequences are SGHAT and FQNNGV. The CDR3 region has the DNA TGTGCCAGCAGGCGGGGGGAACCGGGCTCCTACAATGAGCAGTACTTC. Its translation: CASRRGEPGSYNEQYF.